This T cell receptor (beta chain) was profiled in a study of T cell responses to AZD1222 COVID-19 vaccine. Only in-frame clones appear in the TCRdb table, and some are missing; sequencing was by immunoSEQ multiplex PCR. The repertoire holds about 260,000 clones, more than 85% seen once, with 0.55% in the top ten. The study's findings and limits: Nearly half of the spike-specific TCRs reportedly recognize variant regions that carry no mutations.

V trimming: 0 bases; J trimming: 7 bases; junction bases outside the gene matches: 8. The CDR3 runs to 15 residues. Germline assignment: CDR1 LNHDA and CDR2 SQIVND (reference sequence). As concerns this clone: The antigen remains undetermined.

The chain recombines TRBV19 with TRBJ2-7, with 8 bases that match TRBD1. This specimen consisted of peripheral blood, obtained on day 0 of AZD1222 vaccination. This TCR was sampled from an adult in good health. The CDR3 DNA reads as TGTGCCAGTAGTATAGAAGGGACAGGTTTGAGGGAGCAGTACTTC. Protein: CASSIEGTGLREQYF.